A selection of T cell receptor beta chains follows, all from one sample in a study of spatial heterogeneity in lung cancer. One entry per CDR3 protein results from TCRdb running MiXCR on the 5' RACE reads. This table has 6,000 or so distinct CDR3 sequences, 15% to 20% appearing once. This specimen consisted of normal lung tissue next to the tumor, obtained at surgery. Receptors were obtained from a male donor with early-stage non-small cell lung cancer. Both conserved end residues are trimmed from each CDR3. Each record gives: V gene, J gene, CDR3 protein.

v_call: TRBV6-4
j_call: TRBJ2-3
cdr3_aa: ASSDGTSGHPCPSTDTQY

v_call: TRBV6-2/TRBV6-3
j_call: TRBJ2-5
cdr3_aa: ASSHLSTGGETQY

v_call: TRBV10-3
j_call: TRBJ1-2
cdr3_aa: AISDGGQQTPFNYGYT

v_call: TRBV28
j_call: TRBJ2-1
cdr3_aa: ASSSRRGFKNEQF

v_call: TRBV29-1
j_call: TRBJ2-7
cdr3_aa: SVVRDREPYEQY

v_call: TRBV5-1
j_call: TRBJ2-1
cdr3_aa: ASSLGPSSYNEQF

v_call: TRBV28
j_call: TRBJ2-1
cdr3_aa: ASSLSGTYNEQF

v_call: TRBV5-1
j_call: TRBJ1-2
cdr3_aa: ASSTGQNRYGYT

v_call: TRBV27
j_call: TRBJ2-3
cdr3_aa: ASSLGGGNTDTQY

v_call: TRBV6-1
j_call: TRBJ2-2
cdr3_aa: ASSARIEGELF

v_call: TRBV6-2/TRBV6-3
j_call: TRBJ1-2
cdr3_aa: ASSYGADVPNYGYT

v_call: TRBV6-1
j_call: TRBJ2-7
cdr3_aa: ASSGRVAYEQY

v_call: TRBV2
j_call: TRBJ2-3
cdr3_aa: ASSELAGGPMTDTQY

v_call: TRBV7-9
j_call: TRBJ1-2
cdr3_aa: ASSLAPGLKNYGYT

v_call: TRBV14
j_call: TRBJ2-5
cdr3_aa: ASSQEYAASGITGETQY

v_call: TRBV20-1
j_call: TRBJ2-7
cdr3_aa: SASPISGTISPYEQY

v_call: TRBV14
j_call: TRBJ2-3
cdr3_aa: ASSQLILGDTQY

v_call: TRBV6-6
j_call: TRBJ1-6
cdr3_aa: ASSPPDNSPLH

v_call: TRBV3-1
j_call: TRBJ2-7
cdr3_aa: ASSQDLPEGTSGYDTYEQY

v_call: TRBV3-1
j_call: TRBJ1-4
cdr3_aa: ASSPDRAGEKLF

v_call: TRBV7-9
j_call: TRBJ1-4
cdr3_aa: ASRLDFEKLF

v_call: TRBV5-1
j_call: TRBJ2-7
cdr3_aa: ASSLTASYEQY

v_call: TRBV2
j_call: TRBJ2-7
cdr3_aa: ASGVQKAHEQY

v_call: TRBV2
j_call: TRBJ2-1
cdr3_aa: ASTQRERSYNEQF

v_call: TRBV7-9
j_call: TRBJ2-2
cdr3_aa: ASSTRDSGELF

v_call: TRBV10-3
j_call: TRBJ2-1
cdr3_aa: AIQRTGTVYNEQF

v_call: TRBV4-3
j_call: TRBJ2-7
cdr3_aa: ASSQDRYPVAYEQY

v_call: TRBV2
j_call: TRBJ1-5
cdr3_aa: ASNLRGNQPQH

v_call: TRBV27
j_call: TRBJ2-1
cdr3_aa: ASSQSGSSYNEQF

v_call: TRBV12-3/TRBV12-4
j_call: TRBJ2-7
cdr3_aa: ASSAARDHEQY

v_call: TRBV20-1
j_call: TRBJ2-7
cdr3_aa: SALRDRDYEQY

v_call: TRBV27
j_call: TRBJ2-3
cdr3_aa: ASTLAGSSTDTQY

v_call: TRBV20-1
j_call: TRBJ2-5
cdr3_aa: SARELSSQETQY

v_call: TRBV24-1
j_call: TRBJ2-1
cdr3_aa: ATLMVTSGTEYNEQF

v_call: TRBV3-1
j_call: TRBJ2-1
cdr3_aa: ASSQDWRQAAHYYNEQF

v_call: TRBV3-1
j_call: TRBJ2-3
cdr3_aa: ASSQGGEDTQY

v_call: TRBV28
j_call: TRBJ2-5
cdr3_aa: ASSSNPGLAGFQKGALETQY

v_call: TRBV20-1
j_call: TRBJ2-7
cdr3_aa: SAPRSTYEQY

v_call: TRBV19
j_call: TRBJ2-2
cdr3_aa: ASSIDRGDTGELF

v_call: TRBV7-8
j_call: TRBJ2-2
cdr3_aa: ASTLLTGRINTGELF

v_call: TRBV29-1
j_call: TRBJ2-5
cdr3_aa: SVAWGLEYQETQY

v_call: TRBV11-3
j_call: TRBJ2-5
cdr3_aa: ASSLRGQGFSETQY